This is a list of T cell receptor beta chains from one sample in a study of blood T cell repertoires in COVID-19. The method was immunoSEQ multiplex PCR; TCRdb's version includes in-frame clones alone and lacks a portion of them. The sample shows 140,000 to 150,000 clones, 75% to 85% of them seen only once. The sample was peripheral blood. All receptors derive from a man in his sixties with active or convalescent COVID-19. Each CDR3 is given with its conserved first and last residue.

j_call: TRBJ2-3
v_call: TRBV7-3
cdr3_aa: CASSLAGSADTQYF

j_call: TRBJ2-3
v_call: TRBV27
cdr3_aa: CASTSGQFTDTQYF

j_call: TRBJ1-5
v_call: TRBV3-1/TRBV3-2
cdr3_aa: CASSLNGGGGRNQPQHF

j_call: TRBJ2-5
v_call: TRBV18
cdr3_aa: CASSPAVVETQYF

j_call: TRBJ2-2
v_call: TRBV27
cdr3_aa: CASSWTVTNTGELFF

j_call: TRBJ2-1
v_call: TRBV4-3
cdr3_aa: CASSPSWVAGAHNEQFF

j_call: TRBJ1-5
v_call: TRBV28
cdr3_aa: CASSPALGHQPQHF

j_call: TRBJ2-4
v_call: TRBV5-8
cdr3_aa: CASSLRGSKNIQYF

j_call: TRBJ1-3
v_call: TRBV19
cdr3_aa: CASSQGTSSGNTIYF

j_call: TRBJ2-1
v_call: TRBV9
cdr3_aa: CASSPRTRSEQFF

j_call: TRBJ2-3
v_call: TRBV7-2
cdr3_aa: CASSRDRVADTQYF

j_call: TRBJ2-7
v_call: TRBV6-5
cdr3_aa: CASRGWDPEGYEQYF

j_call: TRBJ2-3
v_call: TRBV5-4
cdr3_aa: CASSGGASGRAHGSQYF

j_call: TRBJ2-3
v_call: TRBV18
cdr3_aa: CASSPSGRGTDTQYF

j_call: TRBJ1-1
v_call: TRBV24-1
cdr3_aa: CATSDLSRAFF

j_call: TRBJ2-1
v_call: TRBV24-1
cdr3_aa: CATTGRGTSGSNEQFF

j_call: TRBJ1-1
v_call: TRBV6-5
cdr3_aa: CASSSRQFHTEAFF

j_call: TRBJ1-2
v_call: TRBV4-2
cdr3_aa: CASSPAGQRDGYTF

j_call: TRBJ2-1
v_call: TRBV5-1
cdr3_aa: CASSLEGTGVHEQFF

j_call: TRBJ1-1
v_call: TRBV10-2
cdr3_aa: CASSEGDRENTEAFF

j_call: TRBJ2-5
v_call: TRBV27
cdr3_aa: CASSLSSGRAVIRETQYF

j_call: TRBJ2-3
v_call: TRBV29-1
cdr3_aa: CSAQTTSSTDTQYF

j_call: TRBJ2-7
v_call: TRBV7-3
cdr3_aa: CASSYDSSYEQYF

j_call: TRBJ2-5
v_call: TRBV2
cdr3_aa: CASSEGTEETQYF

j_call: TRBJ2-2
v_call: TRBV27
cdr3_aa: CASSLADFDTGELFF

j_call: TRBJ2-6
v_call: TRBV28
cdr3_aa: CASSLGQLSGANVLTF

j_call: TRBJ1-1
v_call: TRBV27
cdr3_aa: CASSKGVRNTEAFF

j_call: TRBJ2-3
v_call: TRBV9
cdr3_aa: CASSSAFASGRVTSTDTQYF

j_call: TRBJ1-5
v_call: TRBV6-4
cdr3_aa: CASSVSHSNQPQHF

j_call: TRBJ1-5
v_call: TRBV27
cdr3_aa: CASSLSGLAIPEDRGFQPQHF

j_call: TRBJ1-2
v_call: TRBV28
cdr3_aa: CATSGTIYGYTF

j_call: TRBJ1-5
v_call: TRBV19
cdr3_aa: CASSISQGSNQPQHF

j_call: TRBJ1-6
v_call: TRBV7-2
cdr3_aa: CASSFRQGNSPLHF

j_call: TRBJ1-2
v_call: TRBV7-3
cdr3_aa: CASSYTGSTNYGYTF

j_call: TRBJ2-1
v_call: TRBV5-4
cdr3_aa: CASSWPAGAGNEQFF

j_call: TRBJ1-3
v_call: TRBV18
cdr3_aa: CASSPPGTGNTIYF

j_call: TRBJ1-1
v_call: TRBV19
cdr3_aa: CASSMENRGWTEAFF

j_call: TRBJ1-1
v_call: TRBV29-1
cdr3_aa: CSVEYPGEAFF

j_call: TRBJ2-7
v_call: TRBV29-1
cdr3_aa: CSTSEGPGEQYF

j_call: TRBJ2-2
v_call: TRBV5-5
cdr3_aa: CASSPLGGAIRELFF

j_call: TRBJ1-5
v_call: TRBV6-2/TRBV6-3
cdr3_aa: CASSSRQGRRSGNQPQHF

j_call: TRBJ1-2
v_call: TRBV19
cdr3_aa: CASSQGTIKGYTF

j_call: TRBJ1-1
v_call: TRBV29-1
cdr3_aa: CSVQTGRVGGGGF

j_call: TRBJ2-7
v_call: TRBV7-9
cdr3_aa: CASSAPGSRAQQYF